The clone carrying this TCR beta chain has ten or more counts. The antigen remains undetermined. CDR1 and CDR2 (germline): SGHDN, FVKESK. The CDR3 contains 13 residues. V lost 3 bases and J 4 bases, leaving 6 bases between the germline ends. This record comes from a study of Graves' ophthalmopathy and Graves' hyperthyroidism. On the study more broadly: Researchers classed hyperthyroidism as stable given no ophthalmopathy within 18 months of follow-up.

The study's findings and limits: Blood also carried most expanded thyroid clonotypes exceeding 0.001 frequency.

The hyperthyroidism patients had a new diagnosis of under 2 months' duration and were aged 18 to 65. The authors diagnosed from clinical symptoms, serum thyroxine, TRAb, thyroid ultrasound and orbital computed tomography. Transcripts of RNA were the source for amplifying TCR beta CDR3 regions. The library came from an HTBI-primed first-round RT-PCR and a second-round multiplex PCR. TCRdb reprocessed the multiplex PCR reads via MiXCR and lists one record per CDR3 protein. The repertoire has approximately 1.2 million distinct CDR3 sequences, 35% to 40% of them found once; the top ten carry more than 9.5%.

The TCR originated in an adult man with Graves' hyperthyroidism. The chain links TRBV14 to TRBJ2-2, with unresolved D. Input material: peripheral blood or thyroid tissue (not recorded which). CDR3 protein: CASSHGLTGELFF. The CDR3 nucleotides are TGTGCCAGCAGCCACGGCCTCACCGGGGAGCTGTTTTTT.